One TCR beta chain is described in this entry. This clone was observed once. The antigen it binds to is not known. The input lacks base qualities; no much larger clone sits a single base away. From its cysteine to its phenylalanine, the CDR3 spans 13 amino acids. Only the CDR3 DNA is retained, 39 bases long and in frame from the first base. Trimming takes 5 bases off V and 2 bases off J; junction bases not matched to a gene: 2. Per the germline V gene, SGHTA is the CDR1 and FQGNSA is the CDR2. This sample was included in a study of blood T cell repertoires in COVID-19 (dated by TCRdb to 2018 to 2021). With regard to the full study: Samples from collaborators originated in the United States, Italy and Spain and spanned both the acute and convalescent phases of COVID-19. The material from the prospective study consisted of cDNA or gDNA derived from T cells, B-cell-depleted T cells, or PBMCs. Subjects who had been exposed to COVID-19, were actively infected with it, or had recovered from it provided the deeply sampled blood TCRbeta repertoires that made up the dataset. The repertoires were released in a freely available public database meant as a resource for research on the immune response to SARS-CoV-2. The samples were drawn from the first 160 participants of the ongoing ImmuneRACE study and from 950 to 1,500 subjects provided by 6 global collaborators. Sample metadata almost always included a de-identified subject ID, COVID-19 status, age in years and sex. HLA class I and class II types, where available, came from metadata supplied by the sample provider rather than from assay-based typing. Study-wide conclusions, independent of this receptor: How much clinical and demographic metadata was included differed by source and by participant, and the metadata was provided uncurated.

One collaborating source in Seattle enrolled patients while the patients were actively infected and followed the patients over time throughout the course of disease. The collaborating institutions used their own protocols to collect whole blood in K2EDTA tubes. For TCRbeta analysis, collaborators shipped samples in one of three forms: frozen whole blood, isolated PBMCs, or DNA extracted from either of those sample types. TCRbeta CDR3 regions were amplified from genomic DNA using the immunoSEQ Assay, a bias-controlled multiplex PCR. In the authors' own workflow: The number of nucleated cells in each sample was estimated from the amplification of reference gene primers within the assay. To quantify the absolute abundance of each unique TCRbeta CDR3 rearrangement, sequence reads were collapsed and filtered. For each sample, productive Simpson clonality was calculated as the square root of Simpson's diversity index across productive rearrangements. Imported from immuneACCESS, the table was reduced by TCRdb to in-frame sequences with V and J called. These copies leave out some clones; in studies compared against another copy, an unresolved V gene accounts for under half, and the cause of the remainder is not known. D and trimming were read from the DNA, whereas the V and J calls and clone size are those reported in that table. The sample data list 150,000 to 200,000 clones, and around nine tenths of these were observed just once. The top ten clonotypes cover roughly 0.53% of the sample.

The clonotype comes from a man aged 55-75 years with COVID-19, enrolled during active disease. The sequence links TRBV7-2 to TRBJ2-7; 8 of the junction bases match TRBD1. Sequencing input: peripheral blood. The nucleotide sequence reads TGTGCCAGCAGCCGACAGGGGCCCTACGAGCAGTACTTC. Translation gives CASSRQGPYEQYF.